This TCR beta chain came from a study of response to subunit inactivated influenza vaccine. Study outcomes and limitations: Each seasonal influenza vaccination recruits few new T cells, the authors suggested.

MiXCR was run by TCRdb on the RT-PCR reads, yielding one entry per CDR3 protein. The repertoire includes more than 700,000 distinct CDR3 sequences, approximately 22% of them detected once, and roughly 10% sits in the top ten. In this sample, this clonotype turned up a few times. Its antigen is currently unknown. Germline-derived CDR1 and CDR2 are DFQATT and SNEGSKA (reference sequence). The CDR3 consists of 16 residues. Trimming took 3 bases from V and 2 from J, leaving 18 bases between them. The V gene is TRBV20-1, the J gene TRBJ2-3; tentatively, D is TRBD2 (6 bases). This clonotype was obtained from a man aged 45 to 65 who received an inactivated influenza vaccine. The specimen was PBMCs from blood, collected roughly 5 days after vaccination. In DNA form, the CDR3 reads TGCAGTGCTAGCAGATTCCGGGACTGGTACACAGATACGCAGTATTTT. It codes for CSASRFRDWYTDTQYF.